This passage covers 27 T cell receptor beta chains from one sample sequenced in a study of T-cell reconstitution after alpha-beta-depleted transplantation in children. Unique molecular identifiers tagged the TCRbeta library. TCRdb independently ran MiXCR on the PCR reads; one entry per CDR3 protein. The table includes about 600,000 distinct CDR3 sequences, roughly a tenth detected once. The sequencing here drew on PBMCs from the stem cell graft donor, taken from the stem cell graft. These receptors were collected from a human donor who donated a stem cell graft to a child with acute myeloid leukemia.

V and J are TRBV18 and TRBJ1-1; maybe TRBD1 (6 bases). Trimming pared 6 bases from V and 4 bases from J, leaving 15 bases between. This CDR3 has 14 residues. CDR1 and CDR2 (germline): KGHSH, LQKENI. CDR3 sequence: CASSETGGRTEAFF. In DNA form, the CDR3 reads TGTGCCAGCTCGGAGACAGGAGGGCGCACTGAAGCTTTCTTT.

At least ten counts were recorded for this clonotype. J is TRBJ2-5 and V is TRBV29-1, with 8 bases lining up with TRBD1. The CDR3 has 14 residues. J was trimmed by 4 bases and V by 5 bases; bases with no gene match: 9. The germline V gene encodes CDR1 SQVTM and CDR2 ANQGSEA. For the CDR3, the DNA is TGCAGCGTTACACAGGGGGGTCGTAGAGAGACCCAGTACTTC. This gives the protein CSVTQGGRRETQYF.

This clonotype was counted at least ten times. V and J are TRBV12-3 or TRBV12-4 and TRBJ2-1; possible D gene TRBD2, 6 bases. The V end lost 7 bases, the J end lost 4 bases, and 14 bases lay between the germline ends. CDR3 length equals 14 residues. CDR3 coding DNA: TGTGCCAGCAAACGGGAGTTGAGTTACAATGAGCAGTTCTTC. Amino acid sequence: CASKRELSYNEQFF.

V is TRBV6-1 and J is TRBJ2-5; 7 nucleotides agree with TRBD2. The CDR3 runs 16 residues. V gave up 6 bases and J gave up 5 bases; unmatched junction bases: 15. Germline V gives CDR1 MNHNS, CDR2 SASEGT. For the CDR3, the DNA is TGTGCCAGCAGCCCGGGACTAAGGGATGATTGGGAGACCCAGTACTTC. This encodes CASSPGLRDDWETQYF.

This clonotype was seen only once. This may come from a read error, since a much larger clone is one base off. The chain has TRBV20-1 and TRBJ2-7; TRBD2 might be the D (6 bases). Germline lookup yields CDR1 DFQATT and CDR2 SNEGSKA (reference sequence). CDR3 length: 16 residues. V lost 3 bases, J lost 2 bases, and 20 bases lay in between. DNA for the CDR3: TGCAGTGCTAGCCCAGAGGACGGGAGTTTAGCCTACGAGCAGTACTTC. Translating it yields CSASPEDGSLAYEQYF.

The gene calls are TRBV27 and TRBJ1-2, with a possible D match to TRBD1 (6 bases). V lost 8 bases and J lost 8, with 18 bases in between. Germline values: CDR1 MNHEY, CDR2 SMNVEV (reference sequence). The CDR3 runs to 13 residues. Written as DNA, the CDR3 is TGTGCCAGCGGGGGCCCTCCCTTTGGGGGCTACACCTTC. It codes for CASGGPPFGGYTF.

The sample holds a few counts of this clonotype. The V call is TRBV6-5, the J call TRBJ2-3; the match to TRBD2 covers 8 bases. CDR3 length: 14 amino acids. Per germline, CDR1 MNHEY and CDR2 SVGAGI. V was clipped by 6 bases and J by 5 bases; unmatched bases: 7. The CDR3 sequence is CASRPLAEVDTQYF. The CDR3 DNA reads as TGTGCCAGCAGGCCACTAGCGGAAGTAGATACGCAGTATTTT.

The chain couples TRBV20-1 to TRBJ2-3, with 12 bases aligning to TRBD1. This CDR3 region has 14 residues. CDR1 is DFQATT, CDR2 SNEGSKA, per germline (reference sequence). Trimming cost V 5 bases and J 5 bases; bases outside gene matches: 5. The CDR3 bases are TGCAGTGCTCAAGGGACAGGGGGCCTAGATACGCAGTATTTT. Its translation is CSAQGTGGLDTQYF.

This clonotype has just a few counts. The J gene is TRBJ2-5, the V gene TRBV15; TRBD2 is a possible D gene (5 bases). The CDR3 is 15 residues long. Germline values: CDR1 LNHNV, CDR2 YYDKDF (reference sequence). Trimming left V 9 bases short and J 5 bases short, with 22 bases between. CDR3 DNA sequence: TGTGCCACTGCAAACGACAATGAGGGTGGGGAGACCCAGTACTTC. As protein: CATANDNEGGETQYF.

Ten or more counts support this clonotype. The chain links TRBV7-8 to TRBJ2-5, with TRBD2 as a possible D gene (6 bases). The CDR3 contains 14 residues. The ends were cut back, 4 bases at V and 5 bases at J, with 14 bases in the middle. Germline V lookup: CDR1 SGHVS, CDR2 FQNEAQ. The CDR3, as DNA: TGTGCCAGCAGCTCCATGGGGACTTCGGAGACCCAGTACTTC. Translation gives CASSSMGTSETQYF.

Many counts were recorded for this clonotype. V and J are TRBV28 and TRBJ2-1; 9 bases map to TRBD1. The V gene end was trimmed by 5 bases and the J gene end by 10 bases; junction bases not matched to a gene: 15. The CDR3 consists of 16 residues. The germline CDR1 and CDR2 sequences are MDHEN and SYDVKM. In DNA form, the CDR3 reads TGTGCCAGCAGTATCTCTGGACAGGGGAATTGGAACGAGCAGTTCTTC. As protein: CASSISGQGNWNEQFF.

The rearrangement uses TRBV6-1 and TRBJ1-2; D possibly corresponds to TRBD1 (5 bases). The V gene's germline CDR1 is MNHNS and CDR2 SASEGT. The CDR3 is 13 residues long. V dropped 4 bases and J dropped 5 bases, with 11 bases sitting between them. This CDR3 is CASSGSGGYGYTF. As DNA, the CDR3 is TGTGCCAGCAGTGGATCCGGGGGTTATGGCTACACCTTC.

This clonotype has only a few counts. V usage is TRBV2 and J usage is TRBJ2-7; 7 bases match TRBD1. The CDR3 is 14 residues long. From germline, CDR1 is SNHLY and CDR2 FYNNEI. V dropped 4 bases and J dropped 0; count of bases not matched to a gene: 3. The CDR3 reads CASSVDRFSYEQYF. The CDR3 DNA reads as TGTGCCAGCAGTGTGGACAGGTTCTCCTACGAGCAGTACTTC.

The rearrangement links TRBV4-3 to TRBJ1-3; a weak D match, TRBD1 (6 bases). Between the trimmed V and J ends, which lost 1 base and 2 bases, there was a span of 12 bases. This CDR3 has 16 amino acids. The V gene's germline CDR1 is LGHNA and CDR2 YSLEER. CDR3 bases: TGCGCCAGCAGCCAAGGCCCCCAGGGGACTGGAAACACCATATATTTT. It codes for CASSQGPQGTGNTIYF.

This sequence joins TRBV6-5 and TRBJ1-2; D is uncertain. Germline V gene data show CDR1 as MNHEY and CDR2 as SVGAGI. Between the trimmed V and J ends, which lost 5 bases and 6 bases, there was a span of 13 bases. The CDR3 covers 13 residues. CDR3 DNA sequence: TGTGCCAGCAGTCCCTCGGGGTACAATGGCTACACCTTC. Encoded protein: CASSPSGYNGYTF.

This clonotype occurred many times. The genes are TRBV12-3 or TRBV12-4 and TRBJ2-5; TRBD1 or TRBD2 may be the D gene (5 bases each). CDR3 length equals 13 residues. Trimming removed 3 bases at V and 5 bases at J, with 10 bases between. CDR3 coding DNA: TGTGCCAGCAGTTTTCTGGGGGAGGAGACCCAGTACTTC. It encodes CASSFLGEETQYF.

The gene calls are TRBV6-2 or TRBV6-3 and TRBJ2-2; either TRBD1 or TRBD2 may fit D (5 bases each). Per the germline V gene, CDR1 is MNHEY and CDR2 is SVGEGT. The CDR3 is made up of 16 amino acids. V shed 2 bases and J shed 2 bases, with 12 bases lying between them. Here the CDR3 DNA reads TGTGCCAGCAGTTACATCGGGACCCACAACACCGGGGAGCTGTTTTTT. Translated, it gives CASSYIGTHNTGELFF.

This clonotype was observed a few times. This chain uses TRBV9 with TRBJ2-3; D perhaps matches TRBD2 (6 bases). V gave up 3 bases and J gave up 1 base, with 12 bases separating them. From germline, CDR1 is SGDLS and CDR2 YYNGEE. The CDR3 loop spans 15 amino acids. CDR3 protein: CASSDTSRGTDTQYF. The CDR3 DNA reads as TGTGCCAGCAGCGATACTAGCAGGGGCACAGATACGCAGTATTTT.

The chain joins TRBV11-1 to TRBJ2-7; 9 bases are shared with TRBD2. V lost 1 base, J lost 5 bases, and 12 bases stayed unmatched. The CDR3 loop spans 17 amino acids. Germline V gives CDR1 SGHAT, CDR2 FQDESV (reference sequence). For the CDR3, the DNA is TGTGCCAGCAGCTTAGTCCCCCTTGGGCGGGAGGGCCACGAGCAGTACTTC. It codes for CASSLVPLGREGHEQYF.

The chain carries TRBV13 and TRBJ2-5; perhaps TRBD2 as D (6 bases). V was cut by 5 bases and J by 1 base, with 17 bases left in between. The length of the CDR3 is 16 residues. CDR1 is PRHDT and CDR2 is FYEKMQ in the germline V gene (reference sequence). The CDR3 region has the DNA TGTGCCAGCAGCCCCGGAGGAGGGCCATCCCAAGAGACCCAGTACTTC. It codes for CASSPGGGPSQETQYF.

This clonotype appeared a few times. This rearrangement joins TRBV27 to TRBJ2-1, with TRBD1 as a possible D gene (6 bases). There are 14 residues in the CDR3. CDR1 and CDR2 from the germline V gene are MNHEY and SMNVEV (reference sequence). Deletions cut 8 bases from V and 0 bases from J, with 11 bases between. CDR3 bases: TGTGCCAGCTGGAAAGGGGGCTCCTACAATGAGCAGTTCTTC. Protein sequence: CASWKGGSYNEQFF.

The chain carries TRBV9 and TRBJ2-3, with D uncertain. CDR1 is SGDLS, CDR2 YYNGEE, per germline. This CDR3 spans 12 amino acids. The V end was cut by 7 bases, the J end by 3 bases, with 9 bases between. This CDR3 reads CASASLTDTQYF. The CDR3 DNA reads TGTGCCAGCGCCAGCCTTACAGATACGCAGTATTTT. The full variable domain, with the rest looked up from reference TRBV9 and TRBJ2-3, is DSGVTQTPKHLITATGQRVTLRCSPRSGDLSVYWYQQSLDQGLQFLIQYYNGEERAKGNILERFSAQQFPDLHSELNLSSLELGDSALYFCASASLTDTQYFGPGTRLTVL.

The sample holds a few counts of this clonotype. The chain uses TRBV4-2 and TRBJ2-1; a weak D match, TRBD2 (6 bases). The V gene's germline CDR1 is LGHNA and CDR2 YNFKEQ. The CDR3 runs to 14 residues. V gave up 0 bases and J gave up 7 bases, with 10 bases separating them. In DNA form, the CDR3 reads TGTGCCAGCAGCCAAGATACTAGCTCGAATGAGCAGTTCTTC. Residues: CASSQDTSSNEQFF.

This clonotype has at least ten counts. This chain joins TRBV7-2 and TRBJ2-7, with D possibly being TRBD2 (5 bases). This CDR3 is built from 15 residues. With 1 base removed from V and 1 base from J, the gap between germline ends came to 11 bases. Germline CDR1 and CDR2: SGHTA and FQGNSA. CDR3 DNA sequence: TGTGCCAGCAGCTTAGACCCTAGCCGTTCCTACGAGCAGTACTTC. This sequence encodes CASSLDPSRSYEQYF.

The rearrangement joins TRBV29-1 to TRBJ1-5; TRBD1 matches 9 bases. Germline V CDR1 and CDR2: SQVTM, ANQGSEA. The CDR3 spans 13 residues. Losses at the gene ends were 6 bases for V and 4 bases for J; bases not matched to a gene: 4. The CDR3, as DNA: TGCAGCGTGAGGGACAGGGAAAATCAGCCCCAGCATTTT. This sequence encodes CSVRDRENQPQHF. The full variable domain, rest sourced from reference TRBV29-1 and TRBJ1-5, is SAVISQKPSRDICQRGTSLTIQCQVDSQVTMMFWYRQQPGQSLTLIATANQGSEATYESGFVIDKFPISRPNLTFSTLTVSNMSPEDSSIYLCSVRDRENQPQHFGDGTRLSIL.

This clonotype was found a few times. The chain combines TRBV9 with TRBJ2-3, with 8 bases matching TRBD1. The CDR3 spans 17 residues. CDR1 and CDR2 from the germline V gene are SGDLS and YYNGEE. J gave up 5 bases and V 2 bases, and 13 bases lay outside the gene matches. The DNA of the CDR3 is TGTGCCAGCAGCGTCCTGCCCTCGGACAGGGATCAAGATACGCAGTATTTT. It is translated as CASSVLPSDRDQDTQYF. The variable domain in full, with the rest retrieved from reference TRBV9 and TRBJ2-3, is DSGVTQTPKHLITATGQRVTLRCSPRSGDLSVYWYQQSLDQGLQFLIQYYNGEERAKGNILERFSAQQFPDLHSELNLSSLELGDSALYFCASSVLPSDRDQDTQYFGPGTRLTVL.

The chain combines TRBV27 with TRBJ1-3; TRBD1 might be the D (5 bases). The CDR3 runs to 16 residues. Trimming cost V 1 base and J 6 bases, with 16 bases left between them. Per germline, CDR1 MNHEY and CDR2 SMNVEV (reference sequence). DNA of the CDR3: TGTGCCAGCAGTTTATGGGGGACTGCGGGTAAAAACACCATATATTTT. This gives the protein CASSLWGTAGKNTIYF.